The 8 T cell receptor beta chains below come from one sample, sequenced in a study of cytomegalovirus exposure and HLA in healthy donors. The PCR employed 60 Vbeta primers together with 13 Jbeta primers. The assay was immunoSEQ multiplex PCR, and TCRdb's table has in-frame clones only and misses some. Of around 110,000 clones listed, approximately 81% are singletons. The specimen was PBMCs. Every receptor here comes from a woman aged 25-40 years in good health and CMV-seronegative.

The rearrangement links TRBV5-1 to TRBJ2-3; TRBD2 might be the D (5 bases). The V gene's germline CDR1 is SGHRS and CDR2 YFSETQ. The length of the CDR3 is 15 residues. V was shortened by 3 bases and J by 2 bases, with 13 bases between the two germline ends. CDR3 residues: CASSSIGVNTDTQYF. The CDR3 DNA is TGCGCCAGCAGCTCGATCGGGGTGAACACAGATACGCAGTATTTT. Combining the CDR3 with reference TRBV5-1 and TRBJ2-3 gives the whole variable domain KAGVTQTPRYLIKTRGQQVTLSCSPISGHRSVSWYQQTPGQGLQFLFEYFSETQRNKGNFPGRFSGRQFSNSRSEMNVSTLELGDSALYLCASSSIGVNTDTQYFGPGTRLTVL.

V usage is TRBV18 and J usage is TRBJ1-2, with a tentative D call TRBD1 (6 bases). Germline V gene sequence: CDR1 KGHSH, CDR2 LQKENI. The V and J ends lost 4 bases and 7 bases respectively, with 7 bases between them. The CDR3 runs to 11 residues. The CDR3 DNA reads as TGTGCCAGCTCACAACAGGGTGGCTACACCTTC. Amino acid sequence: CASSQQGGYTF.

This rearrangement joins TRBV18 to TRBJ1-3; a weak D match, TRBD1 (5 bases). V was cut by 5 bases and J by 0 bases, with 11 bases left in between. Germline V CDR1 and CDR2: KGHSH, LQKENI. The CDR3 runs 15 residues. DNA of the CDR3: TGTGCCAGCTCAACCGACAGCAGCTCTGGAAACACCATATATTTT. Translating gives CASSTDSSSGNTIYF.

The chain links TRBV21-1 to TRBJ1-2; whether TRBD1, the table's D call, matches the DNA was not checked. TRBV21-1 is marked as a pseudogene. CDR3 length equals 13 residues. The CDR3 DNA reads as TGTGCCAGCAGCAAAAAATACAGGAATGGCTACACCTTC. Its protein is CASSKKYRNGYTF.

The chain recombines TRBV4-3 with TRBJ2-5; 7 nucleotides align to TRBD1. The DNA end is more similar to TRBJ2-7, so the J call may be wrong. CDR3 length equals 15 residues. Germline CDR1 is LGHNA and CDR2 is YSLEER. Written as DNA, the CDR3 is TGCGCCAGCAGCCAAGGGCAGGGGGTAACCTACGAGCAGTACTTC. This codes for CASSQGQGVTYEQYF.

The V gene is TRBV28, the J gene TRBJ2-7; D may be TRBD1 (6 bases). Germline-derived CDR1 and CDR2 are MDHEN and SYDVKM. The V end was cut by 2 bases, the J end by 4 bases, with 18 bases between. The CDR3 loop spans 16 amino acids. Here the CDR3 DNA reads TGTGCCAGCAGTTTAGATTTGGCAGGGGAAATGTACGAGCAGTACTTC. Amino acid sequence: CASSLDLAGEMYEQYF.

This chain connects TRBV6-5 to TRBJ2-1; maybe TRBD1 (5 bases). Germline lookup yields CDR1 MNHEY and CDR2 SVGAGI. V was clipped by 10 bases and J by 2 bases, with 15 bases between them. The CDR3 is 14 residues long. CDR3 nucleotides: TGTGCCACGACCGTGGCAGGGACCTACAATGAGCAGTTCTTC. Translating gives CATTVAGTYNEQFF.

In its sample, this clone was seen a few times. V and J are TRBV28 and TRBJ1-4; D uncertain. Per the germline V gene, CDR1 is MDHEN and CDR2 is SYDVKM. V was cut by 4 bases and J by 6 bases, with 9 bases left in between. There are 13 residues in the CDR3. In nucleotides, the CDR3 is TGTGCCAGCAGTTCCCCCATTTATGAAAAACTGTTTTTT. It is translated as CASSSPIYEKLFF.